This record covers a single T cell receptor (beta chain). The antigen is unknown. This sample stems from a study of cytomegalovirus exposure and HLA in healthy donors. Regarding the study as a whole: A later analysis found most CMV-associated TCR beta chains apparently HLA-restricted. Follow-up analysis found HLA locus-dependent TCR association rates, highest for DRB1 and lowest for HLA-C.

V was cut by 3 bases and J by 5 bases, with 16 bases left in between. CDR3 length equals 15 residues. Germline CDR1 and CDR2: LNHDA and SQIVND (reference sequence). PCR involved 60 Vbeta and 13 Jbeta primers. Here immunoSEQ multiplex PCR was the method, and the copy in TCRdb shows in-frame clones only, minus some. The data contain approximately 180,000 clones, 84% of them seen just once; the ten biggest clones take up 4.8%. The chain has TRBV19 and TRBJ1-2; maybe TRBD1 (5 bases). The sample comprised PBMCs. The clonotype was recovered from a girl aged 10-17 years in good health and CMV-seropositive. CDR3 in DNA: TGTGCCAGTAGTATTCCAGGGTTCTTCTTTTATGGCTACACCTTC. The encoded protein is CASSIPGFFFYGYTF.